A single sample is the source of the 27 T cell receptor beta chains below, sequenced in a study of blood T cell repertoires in COVID-19. Sequenced by immunoSEQ multiplex PCR; TCRdb stores in-frame clones only, minus some. The sample carries fewer than 200,000 clones, around 80% recorded once. What was sequenced was peripheral blood. Receptor source: a woman between 65 and 79 years old who had recovered from COVID-19.

The CDR3 loop reads CASSLEELAGNEQYF. The DNA for the CDR3 is TGTGCCAGCAGCCTCGAGGAGCTAGCGGGTAACGAGCAGTACTTC. V is TRBV4-2 and J is TRBJ2-7, with TRBD2 identical over 8 bases. The CDR3 is 15 residues long. V dropped 4 bases and J dropped 5; count of bases not matched to a gene: 10. Germline V gene sequence: CDR1 LGHNA, CDR2 YNFKEQ.

The chain carries TRBV21-1 and TRBJ2-1; the DNA was not used to check the table's D call, TRBD2. TRBV21-1 represents a pseudogene. The CDR3 is 17 amino acids. DNA for the CDR3: TGTGCCAGCAGCAAAGTTAAAGGACTAGTGTGCCTCGATGAGCAGTTCTTC. This sequence encodes CASSKVKGLVCLDEQFF.

The chain joins TRBV29-1 to TRBJ2-3, with TRBD1 matching over 7 bases. Germline V lookup: CDR1 SQVTM, CDR2 ANQGSEA. This CDR3 spans 13 amino acids. J gave up 4 bases and V 6 bases, and 7 bases lay outside the gene matches. The CDR3 DNA reads TGCAGCGTGGGCCCGACAGGGCCAGATACGCAGTATTTT. This translates into CSVGPTGPDTQYF.

The sample holds one count of this clone. The rearrangement uses TRBV10-3 and TRBJ2-5; TRBD1 agrees at 9 bases. In germline, CDR1 is ENHRY, CDR2 SYGVKD. This CDR3 is 14 amino acids long. V lost 10 bases, J lost 8 bases, and 14 bases stayed unmatched. In DNA, the CDR3 is TGTGCCACCAACCTGCGGGACAGGGAGGGTACCCAGTACTTC. It codes for CATNLRDREGTQYF.

The gene calls are TRBV10-3 and TRBJ2-1; 11 bases are shared with TRBD2. The length of the CDR3 is 18 residues. Germline CDR1 is ENHRY and CDR2 is SYGVKD. With 2 bases clipped from V and 2 bases from J, the junction kept 8 bases outside the gene matches. The CDR3 here is CAISERGTSGPPYNEQFF. CDR3 DNA sequence: TGTGCCATCAGTGAGCGTGGGACTAGCGGTCCCCCCTACAATGAGCAGTTCTTC.

V gene TRBV30 combines with J gene TRBJ1-2; a possible D gene is TRBD1 (5 bases). V lost 0 bases and J 7 bases, leaving 15 bases between the germline ends. The V gene's germline CDR1 is GTSNPN and CDR2 SVGIG (reference sequence). The CDR3 runs to 14 residues. Here the CDR3 reads CAWSVSTLGGGYTF. The CDR3 DNA reads as TGTGCCTGGAGTGTATCTACGTTGGGGGGTGGCTACACCTTC.

The V call is TRBV5-1, the J call TRBJ2-6, with a possible D match to TRBD1 (5 bases). Germline assignment: CDR1 SGHRS and CDR2 YFSETQ. The CDR3 has 15 residues. Trimming cost V 4 bases and J 6 bases, with 14 bases left between them. The CDR3 loop reads CASSQLTVEANVLTF. CDR3 in DNA: TGCGCCAGCAGCCAACTGACAGTGGAGGCCAACGTCCTGACTTTC.

This rearrangement joins TRBV11-3 to TRBJ2-7; TRBD1 aligns across 7 bases. The CDR3 spans 14 residues. CDR1 and CDR2 (germline): SGHNT, YENEEA. V was pared by 6 bases and J by 3 bases, with 8 bases of the junction left unmatched. CDR3 DNA sequence: TGTGCCAGCAGTCAAACGGGACAGCACTACGAGCAGTACTTC. Translated: CASSQTGQHYEQYF. Supplemented by reference TRBV11-3 and TRBJ2-7, the full variable domain reads EAGVVQSPRYKIIEKKQPVAFWCNPISGHNTLYWYLQNLGQGPELLIRYENEEAVDDSQLPKDRFSAERLKGVDSTLKIQPAELGDSAVYLCASSQTGQHYEQYFGPGTRLTVT.

The V and J genes are TRBV18 and TRBJ1-2; 12 bases match TRBD1. CDR3 length: 17 residues. V was clipped by 2 bases and J by 4 bases; unmatched bases: 8. The V gene's germline CDR1 is KGHSH and CDR2 LQKENI. For the CDR3, the DNA is TGTGCCAGCTCACCAGGGACAGGGGGCGGGAGAAGCTATGGCTACACCTTC. It encodes CASSPGTGGGRSYGYTF.

This chain links TRBV2 with TRBJ1-1; D is perhaps TRBD1 (6 bases). Germline CDR1 SNHLY, CDR2 FYNNEI. CDR3 size: 13 residues. Between the trimmed V and J ends, which lost 6 bases and 7 bases, there was a span of 15 bases. The CDR3 spells CASRTDGQHEAFF. The CDR3 region has the DNA TGTGCCAGCAGAACAGACGGACAGCATGAAGCTTTCTTT.

As for this clone: The likely explanation is a read error, given a far larger clone one base away. Other nucleotide sequences from this sample produce the same CDR3. V is TRBV18 and J is TRBJ1-2, with D maybe TRBD1 (5 bases). The germline gives CDR1 KGHSH, CDR2 LQKENI. V lost 2 bases, J lost 4 bases, and 8 bases lay in between. This CDR3 comprises 13 residues. CDR3 loop: CASSPGGSYGYTF. CDR3 nucleotide sequence: TGTGCCAGCTCACCAGGGGGGAGCTATGGCTACACCTTC.

A single count supports this clone. The chain joins TRBV2 to TRBJ1-1; D may be TRBD1 (5 bases). CDR1 and CDR2 (germline): SNHLY, FYNNEI. The CDR3 is made up of 15 amino acids. Between the trimmed V and J ends, which lost 2 bases and 1 base, there was a span of 11 bases. CDR3 nucleotides: TGTGCCAGCAGTGAACAGGGTGTTGGGAACACTGAAGCTTTCTTT. As protein: CASSEQGVGNTEAFF. Looking up the rest from reference TRBV2 and TRBJ1-1 gives the full variable domain: EPEVTQTPSHQVTQMGQEVILRCVPISNHLYFYWYRQILGQKVEFLVSFYNNEISEKSEIFDDQFSVERPDGSNFTLKIRSTKLEDSAMYFCASSEQGVGNTEAFFGQGTRLTVV.

CDR3 region: CASSPPSAPGTEAFF. Here the CDR3 DNA reads TGTGCCAGCTCACCCCCTAGTGCTCCGGGAACTGAAGCTTTCTTT. V is TRBV18 and J is TRBJ1-1; the D is unclear. Trimming took off 3 bases at V and 5 bases at J, with 16 bases between the two ends. The V gene's germline CDR1 is KGHSH and CDR2 LQKENI. This CDR3 is 15 amino acids long. Full variable domain (remainder filled in from reference TRBV18 and TRBJ1-1): NAGVMQNPRHLVRRRGQEARLRCSPMKGHSHVYWYRQLPEEGLKFMVYLQKENIIDESGMPKERFSAEFPKEGPSILRIQQVVRGDSAAYFCASSPPSAPGTEAFFGQGTRLTVV.

The gene calls are TRBV10-3 and TRBJ1-1, with D maybe TRBD1 (6 bases). Per the germline V gene, CDR1 is ENHRY and CDR2 is SYGVKD. This CDR3 has 17 amino acids. V was clipped by 2 bases and J by 4 bases, with 20 bases between them. The CDR3 sequence: CAISEPPGHQRGTEAFF. The CDR3 DNA follows: TGTGCCATCAGTGAGCCGCCGGGACACCAAAGGGGCACTGAAGCTTTCTTT.

The chain carries TRBV19 and TRBJ1-2; D remains unclear. V lost 4 bases and J 4 bases, leaving 7 bases between the germline ends. Germline V gene sequence: CDR1 LNHDA, CDR2 SQIVND (reference sequence). There are 12 residues in the CDR3. In DNA, the CDR3 is TGTGCCAGTAGTACGTCCGGCTATGGCTACACCTTC. Translated: CASSTSGYGYTF. The full variable domain, completed using reference TRBV19 and TRBJ1-2, is DGGITQSPKYLFRKEGQNVTLSCEQNLNHDAMYWYRQDPGQGLRLIYYSQIVNDFQKGDIAEGYSVSREKKESFPLTVTSAQKNPTAFYLCASSTSGYGYTFGSGTRLTVV.

The chain carries TRBV10-3 and TRBJ1-5, with a tentative D call TRBD1 (5 bases). The V end lost 0 bases, the J end lost 7 bases, and 13 bases lay between the germline ends. The CDR3 runs to 15 residues. Germline-derived CDR1 and CDR2 are ENHRY and SYGVKD. The CDR3 sequence: CAISESRQGGQPQHF. CDR3 sequence (DNA): TGTGCCATCAGTGAGTCGAGGCAGGGAGGGCAGCCCCAGCATTTT.

The CDR3 spells CASSRGEMNTEAFF. The CDR3 bases are TGTGCCAGCAGCCGGGGGGAAATGAACACTGAAGCTTTCTTT. The chain carries TRBV3-1 (or the pseudogene TRBV3-2) and TRBJ1-1, with a tentative D call TRBD1 (5 bases). The germline V gene encodes CDR1 LGHDT and CDR2 YNNKEL (reference sequence). The CDR3 runs 14 residues. Deletions cut 4 bases from V and 0 bases from J, with 9 bases between.

The rearrangement uses TRBV7-2 and TRBJ1-1, with D possibly being TRBD1 (6 bases). Germline V gene data show CDR1 as SGHTA and CDR2 as FQGNSA. V lost 3 bases and J lost 4, with 12 bases in between. CDR3 length equals 14 residues. The CDR3, as DNA: TGTGCCAGCAGCTTTGGGGGGGCTGGCACTGAAGCTTTCTTT. Amino acid sequence: CASSFGGAGTEAFF.

J is TRBJ1-2 and V is TRBV19, with TRBD1 as a possible D gene (6 bases). Germline V gene lookup returns CDR1 LNHDA and CDR2 SQIVND (reference sequence). This CDR3 is built from 13 residues. Trimming took off 6 bases at V and 2 bases at J, with 10 bases between the two ends. CDR3 coding DNA: TGTGCCAGTAGACGGACAGCCAACTATGGCTACACCTTC. Its translation is CASRRTANYGYTF.

V and J are TRBV5-4 and TRBJ1-1, with 11 bases matching TRBD1. CDR1 SGHNT and CDR2 YYREEE come from the germline V gene (reference sequence). V dropped 6 bases and J dropped 7; count of bases not matched to a gene: 8. The CDR3 has 14 residues. In nucleotides, the CDR3 is TGTGCCAGCATCCTCGGACAGGGGGCCGATGAAGCTTTCTTT. It translates to CASILGQGADEAFF.

CDR3 sequence (DNA): TGTGCCAGCACCCCCGGACAGGGATACTATGGCTACACCTTC. Encoded protein: CASTPGQGYYGYTF. The chain joins TRBV2 to TRBJ1-2; 8 nucleotides match TRBD1. The germline gives CDR1 SNHLY, CDR2 FYNNEI. The CDR3 has 14 residues. Trimming cost V 7 bases and J 3 bases; bases outside gene matches: 7.

This clone has more than one count but fewer than ten. The CDR3 nucleotides read TGTGCCAGCGGACTAGCGGGAGTTGAGACCCAGTACTTC. This encodes CASGLAGVETQYF. This rearrangement joins TRBV2 to TRBJ2-5; 13 nucleotides line up with TRBD2. The CDR3 totals 13 residues. With 8 bases clipped from V and 5 bases from J, the junction kept 2 bases outside the gene matches. Germline lookup yields CDR1 SNHLY and CDR2 FYNNEI.

This chain links TRBV19 with TRBJ1-1, with no clear D. V was trimmed by 3 bases and J by 0 bases, leaving 8 bases between them. The CDR3 runs to 14 residues. The V gene's germline CDR1 is LNHDA and CDR2 SQIVND (reference sequence). Written as DNA, the CDR3 is TGTGCCAGTAGTATGAACGGGTTGAACACTGAAGCTTTCTTT. Encoded protein: CASSMNGLNTEAFF.

The chain has TRBV27 and TRBJ2-5; D may be TRBD2 (5 bases). CDR3 length equals 12 residues. The ends were cut back, 10 bases at V and 5 bases at J, with 14 bases in the middle. Germline lookup yields CDR1 MNHEY and CDR2 SMNVEV (reference sequence). CDR3 sequence: CATSTTGETQYF. CDR3 bases: TGTGCCACCTCCACCACGGGGGAGACCCAGTACTTC.

V usage is TRBV19 and J usage is TRBJ2-3; 8 nucleotides agree with TRBD2. The V gene end was trimmed by 4 bases and the J gene end by 7 bases; junction bases not matched to a gene: 16. Looked up from germline, CDR1 is LNHDA and CDR2 is SQIVND (reference sequence). This CDR3 comprises 17 residues. The CDR3 is CASSTRGGEGIFYTQYF. CDR3 in DNA: TGTGCCAGTAGTACCCGGGGGGGTGAGGGGATCTTTTATACGCAGTATTTT.

This chain joins TRBV28 and TRBJ1-5; the D gene is possibly TRBD1 (5 bases). Germline V lookup: CDR1 MDHEN, CDR2 SYDVKM. CDR3 length: 14 residues. Trimming left V 8 bases short and J 2 bases short, with 13 bases between. This CDR3 is CASLGASGNQPQHF. DNA for the CDR3: TGTGCCAGCCTAGGGGCCTCGGGCAATCAGCCCCAGCATTTT.

The CDR3 here is CASSSLPHVGQFF. CDR3 in DNA: TGTGCCAGCAGCTCCCTACCCCATGTCGGGCAGTTCTTC. This chain uses TRBV7-2 with TRBJ2-1; D uncertain. V lost 4 bases to trimming and J lost 12 bases, with 16 bases between them. CDR3 size: 13 residues. The germline CDR1 and CDR2 sequences are SGHTA and FQGNSA.